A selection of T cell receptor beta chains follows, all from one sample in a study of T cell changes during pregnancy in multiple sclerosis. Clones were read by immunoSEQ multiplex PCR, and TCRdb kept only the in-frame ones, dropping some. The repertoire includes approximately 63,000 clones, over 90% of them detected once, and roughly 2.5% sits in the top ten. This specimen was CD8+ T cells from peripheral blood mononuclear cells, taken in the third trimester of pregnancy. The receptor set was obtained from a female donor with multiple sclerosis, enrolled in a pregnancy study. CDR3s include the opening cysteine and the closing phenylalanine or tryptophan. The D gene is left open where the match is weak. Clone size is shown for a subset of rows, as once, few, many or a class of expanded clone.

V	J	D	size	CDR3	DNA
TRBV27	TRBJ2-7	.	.	CASSLGTRYEQYF	TGTGCCAGCAGTTTAGGTACTAGGTACGAGCAGTACTTC
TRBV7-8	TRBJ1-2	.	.	CASSSQGPHAQWGYTF	TGTGCCAGCAGCTCTCAGGGGCCACACGCGCAGTGGGGCTACACCTTC
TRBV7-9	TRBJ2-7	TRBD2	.	CASSLGLAVVDRDEQYF	TGTGCCAGCAGCCTAGGACTAGCGGTTGTGGACAGGGACGAGCAGTACTTC
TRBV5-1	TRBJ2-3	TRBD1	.	CASSPRTGGWTDTQYF	TGCGCCAGCAGCCCCCGGACAGGGGGTTGGACAGATACGCAGTATTTT
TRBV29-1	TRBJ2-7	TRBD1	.	CSVEGQGADYEQYF	TGCAGCGTTGAAGGTCAGGGGGCCGACTACGAGCAGTACTTC
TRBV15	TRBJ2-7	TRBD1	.	CATSMGTGWGEQYF	TGTGCCACCAGCATGGGGACAGGCTGGGGCGAGCAGTACTTC
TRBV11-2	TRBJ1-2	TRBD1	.	CASSLISGGDGYTF	TGTGCCAGCAGCTTAATCTCAGGGGGTGATGGCTACACCTTC
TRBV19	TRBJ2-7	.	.	CASSIGGSYEQYF	TGTGCCAGTAGTATAGGTGGTAGCTACGAGCAGTACTTC
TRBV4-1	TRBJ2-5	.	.	CASSQGGRREETQYF	TGCGCCAGCAGCCAAGGCGGCAGACGAGAAGAGACCCAGTACTTC
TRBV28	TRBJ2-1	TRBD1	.	CASSLSQTGDSSYNEQFF	TGTGCCAGCAGTTTATCCCAGACAGGGGACAGCTCCTACAATGAGCAGTTCTTC
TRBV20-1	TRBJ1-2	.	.	CSVGDGYTF	TGCAGTGTCGGGGATGGCTACACCTTC
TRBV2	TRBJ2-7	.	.	CASTQGGDEQYF	TGTGCCAGCACCCAAGGGGGGGATGAGCAGTACTTC
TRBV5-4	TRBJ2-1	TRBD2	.	CASTLQTSGTNNEQFF	TGTGCCAGCACCCTACAAACTAGCGGGACTAACAATGAGCAGTTCTTC
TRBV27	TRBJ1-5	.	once	CASSLGGPLQPQHF	TGTGCCAGCAGTTTAGGAGGGCCTCTCCAGCCCCAGCATTTT
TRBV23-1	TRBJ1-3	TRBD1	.	CASSGDRGSGNTIYF	TGCGCCAGCAGCGGGGACAGGGGTAGTGGAAACACCATATATTTT
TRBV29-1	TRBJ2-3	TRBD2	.	CSVVSLSGAPTKDTDTQYF	TGCAGCGTTGTTAGTTTAAGCGGGGCCCCTACTAAGGACACAGATACGCAGTATTTT
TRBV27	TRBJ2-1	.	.	CASSLGTSYNEQFF	TGTGCCAGCAGTCTGGGGACTTCCTACAATGAGCAGTTCTTC
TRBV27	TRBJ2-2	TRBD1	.	CASGHRGENTGELFF	TGTGCCAGCGGCCACAGGGGAGAGAACACCGGGGAGCTGTTTTTT
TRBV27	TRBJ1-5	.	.	CASSLGGYNQPQHF	TGTGCCAGCAGTTTGGGGGGTTACAATCAGCCCCAGCATTTT
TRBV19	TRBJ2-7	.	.	CASSNGQSYEQYF	TGTGCCAGTAGTAACGGACAGTCCTACGAGCAGTACTTC
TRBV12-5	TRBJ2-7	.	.	CASGLNGGRDEQYF	TGTGCTAGTGGTTTGAACGGGGGGCGAGACGAGCAGTACTTC
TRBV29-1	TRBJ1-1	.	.	CSVDEGDWTEAFF	TGCAGCGTTGACGAGGGTGACTGGACTGAAGCTTTCTTT
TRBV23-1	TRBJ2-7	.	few	CASSPRGIWHEQYF	TGCGCCAGCAGTCCCAGGGGAATATGGCACGAGCAGTACTTC
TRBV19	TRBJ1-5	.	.	CASSIGVQYNQPQHF	TGTGCCAGTAGTATCGGGGTACAGTACAATCAGCCCCAGCATTTT
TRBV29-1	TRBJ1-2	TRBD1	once	CSVEDPETGGFGYTF	TGCAGCGTTGAAGATCCCGAGACAGGGGGCTTTGGCTACACCTTC
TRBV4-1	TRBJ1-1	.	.	CASSQGGSAEAFF	TGCGCCAGCAGCCAAGGAGGATCCGCTGAAGCTTTCTTT
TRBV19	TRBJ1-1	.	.	CASSIDQFTEAFF	TGTGCCAGTAGTATAGATCAGTTTACTGAAGCTTTCTTT
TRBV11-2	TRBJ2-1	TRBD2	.	CASSLLAGDPLNNEQFF	TGTGCCAGCAGCCTACTAGCGGGAGACCCCCTGAACAATGAGCAGTTCTTC
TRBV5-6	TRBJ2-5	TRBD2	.	CASSLAGGQETQYF	TGTGCCAGCAGCTTGGCGGGGGGCCAAGAGACCCAGTACTTC
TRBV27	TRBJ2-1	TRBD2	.	CASSYGRAGGRIFIYNEQFF	TGTGCCAGCAGTTACGGGAGAGCGGGGGGGAGGATTTTTATCTACAATGAGCAGTTCTTC
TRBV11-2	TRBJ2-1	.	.	CASSLALVGAYNEQFF	TGTGCCAGCAGCTTAGCATTGGTTGGGGCTTACAATGAGCAGTTCTTC
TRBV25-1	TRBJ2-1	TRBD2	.	CASSEKGAGGINEQFF	TGTGCCAGCAGTGAAAAAGGGGCGGGAGGGATAAATGAGCAGTTCTTC